The T cell receptor (beta chain) described here comes from a study of OX40 agonist ivuxolimab in advanced cancers. Background on the study: Ivuxolimab, an agonistic anti-OX40 (CD134) antibody, was given to patients. Patients in the trial were receiving intravenous ivuxolimab every 2 weeks, at doses of 0.01 to 10 mg/kg. Dose-escalation patients' cancers were hepatocellular carcinoma, melanoma, renal cell or head and neck cancer.

Patients with a history of autoimmune disease or on systemic immunosuppression were excluded. Produced via immunoSEQ multiplex PCR; TCRdb's table is partial and in-frame only. The sample contains tens of thousands of clones, around 90% of which appear only once. Germline V gene data show CDR1 as SGHDN and CDR2 as FVKESK. This CDR3 spans 15 amino acids. V dropped 4 bases and J dropped 2 bases, with 15 bases sitting between them. This clone was counted a single time. The sample consisted of CD4+ or CD8+ T cells sorted from blood, taken in a trial of the OX40 agonist ivuxolimab. V and J are TRBV14 and TRBJ2-7; D may be TRBD1 or TRBD2 (5 bases each). This TCR came from an adult with an advanced solid tumor such as melanoma, head and neck, liver or kidney cancer. This CDR3 is CASSPRGRKTYEQYF. The DNA for the CDR3 is TGTGCCAGCAGCCCCCGGGGACGGAAAACCTACGAGCAGTACTTC. Looking up the rest from reference TRBV14 and TRBJ2-7 gives the full variable domain: EAGVTQFPSHSVIEKGQTVTLRCDPISGHDNLYWYRRVMGKEIKFLLHFVKESKQDESGMPNNRFLAERTGGTYSTLKVQPAELEDSGVYFCASSPRGRKTYEQYFGPGTRLTVT.